The clone carrying this T cell receptor (beta chain) was seen a single time. Under the authors' procedure: Using reference gene primer amplification, nucleated cell counts were estimated. TCRdb's copy holds only in-frame clones and misses some; the assay was immunoSEQ multiplex PCR. From that table come the V and J calls and clone size; the DNA was used to work out D and trimming. The sample has some 120,000 clones, over 55% seen once; the top ten hold 2% to 2.5%. The entry originates in a study of blood T cell repertoires in COVID-19. Study-wide background: The samples span acute and convalescent COVID-19 from the United States, Italy and Spain. Sources were T cells, B-cell-depleted T cells, or PBMCs; the material itself was cDNA or gDNA.

Germline loops: CDR1 SNHLY, CDR2 FYNNEI. The V gene lost 1 base and the J gene lost 2 bases, with 15 bases spanning the gap. The CDR3 is made up of 16 amino acids. The sequencing sample was made of peripheral blood. This clonotype was obtained from a woman in her 70s with acute or convalescent COVID-19. This sequence joins TRBV2 and TRBJ2-7, with D perhaps matching TRBD2 (6 bases). CDR3 coding DNA: TGTGCCAGCAGTGAAGTCGGGGGACCCCGTCCCTACGAGCAGTACTTC. Translating it yields CASSEVGGPRPYEQYF.